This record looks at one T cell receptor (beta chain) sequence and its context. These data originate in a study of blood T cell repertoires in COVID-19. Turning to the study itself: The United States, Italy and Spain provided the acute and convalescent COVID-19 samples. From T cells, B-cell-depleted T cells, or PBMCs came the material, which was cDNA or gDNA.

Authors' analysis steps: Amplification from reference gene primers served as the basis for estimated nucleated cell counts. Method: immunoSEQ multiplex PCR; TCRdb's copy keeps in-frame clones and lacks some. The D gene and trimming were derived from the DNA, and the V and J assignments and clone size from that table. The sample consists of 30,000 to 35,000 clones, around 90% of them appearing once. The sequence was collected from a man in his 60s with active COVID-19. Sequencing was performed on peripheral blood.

The CDR3 protein is CSAGTGVGGYTF. CDR3 bases: TGCAGCGCAGGGACAGGGGTGGGAGGCTACACCTTC. The V gene is TRBV29-1, the J gene TRBJ1-2; TRBD1 matches 10 bases. The germline V gene encodes CDR1 SQVTM and CDR2 ANQGSEA. Trimming at V came to 7 bases and at J to 8 bases, leaving 7 bases not matched to a gene. This CDR3 contains 12 residues.